The source of this TCR beta chain is a study of blood T cell repertoires in COVID-19. Whole-study context: Sites across the United States, Italy and Spain contributed samples from acute and convalescent COVID-19. T cells, B-cell-depleted T cells, or PBMCs provided the cDNA or gDNA that served as material.

Per the study methods: Estimation of nucleated cell counts was performed using reference gene primer amplification. Libraries were prepared by immunoSEQ multiplex PCR; TCRdb keeps only in-frame clonotypes and omits some of them. V, J and clone size are those of that table, while D and trimming were read from the DNA. Here the sample spans about 170,000 clones, 80% to 90% being singletons. Patients of the Seattle cohort, enrolled during active infection, were followed longitudinally. The CDR3 consists of 16 residues. Germline lookup yields CDR1 LNHDA and CDR2 SQIVND (reference sequence). Trimming stripped 9 bases from V and 0 bases from J, with 18 bases between.

The rearrangement links TRBV19 to TRBJ2-1; D possibly corresponds to TRBD2 (5 bases). The receptor was isolated from a woman older than 75 with COVID-19, enrolled during active disease. The material sequenced was peripheral blood. In nucleotides, the CDR3 is TGTGCCAGCCGAGGGCTGCACAGCAGCTCCTACAATGAGCAGTTCTTC. The encoded protein is CASRGLHSSSYNEQFF.